This note documents a single TCR beta chain sequence. Participant reports of clinical history set cohort assignment. This entry is derived from a study of blood T cell repertoires in COVID-19. In the study overall: Sites in the United States, Italy and Spain provided acute and convalescent COVID-19 samples. T cells, B-cell-depleted T cells, or PBMCs supplied cDNA or gDNA.

V shed 6 bases, J shed 6 bases, and the junction held 11 bases outside the gene matches. The CDR3 spans 14 residues. The germline gives CDR1 MNHEY, CDR2 SMNVEV (reference sequence). Per the original methods: Estimation of nucleated cell counts was performed using reference gene primer amplification. The method was immunoSEQ multiplex PCR; TCRdb's version includes in-frame clones alone and lacks a portion of them. V and J calls and clone size follow that table, whereas D and trimming were derived from the DNA. The sample has over 200,000 clones, 90% seen once. Sequencing was performed on PBMCs or T cells enriched from blood (not recorded which). This clonotype originated in a man younger than 40 who had been exposed to COVID-19. The rearrangement joins TRBV27 to TRBJ2-7, with 7 bases matching TRBD1. The CDR3 sequence: CASSDKPSGGEQYF. CDR3 in DNA: TGTGCCAGCAGCGACAAACCCTCAGGGGGCGAGCAGTACTTC.